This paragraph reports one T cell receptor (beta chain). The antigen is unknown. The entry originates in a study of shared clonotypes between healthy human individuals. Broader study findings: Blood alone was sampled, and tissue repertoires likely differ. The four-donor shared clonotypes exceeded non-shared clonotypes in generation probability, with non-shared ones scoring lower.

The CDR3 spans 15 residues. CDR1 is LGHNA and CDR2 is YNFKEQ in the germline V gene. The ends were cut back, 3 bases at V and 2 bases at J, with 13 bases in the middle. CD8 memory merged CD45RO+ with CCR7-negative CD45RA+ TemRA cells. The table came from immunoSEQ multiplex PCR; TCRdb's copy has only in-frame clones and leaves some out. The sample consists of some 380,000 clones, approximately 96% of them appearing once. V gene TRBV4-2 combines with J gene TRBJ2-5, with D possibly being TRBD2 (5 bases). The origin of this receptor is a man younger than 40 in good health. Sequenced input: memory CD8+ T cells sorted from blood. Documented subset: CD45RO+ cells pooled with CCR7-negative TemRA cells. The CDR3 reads CASSQVSVLQETQYF. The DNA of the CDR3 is TGTGCCAGCAGCCAGGTTAGCGTGTTACAAGAGACCCAGTACTTC.